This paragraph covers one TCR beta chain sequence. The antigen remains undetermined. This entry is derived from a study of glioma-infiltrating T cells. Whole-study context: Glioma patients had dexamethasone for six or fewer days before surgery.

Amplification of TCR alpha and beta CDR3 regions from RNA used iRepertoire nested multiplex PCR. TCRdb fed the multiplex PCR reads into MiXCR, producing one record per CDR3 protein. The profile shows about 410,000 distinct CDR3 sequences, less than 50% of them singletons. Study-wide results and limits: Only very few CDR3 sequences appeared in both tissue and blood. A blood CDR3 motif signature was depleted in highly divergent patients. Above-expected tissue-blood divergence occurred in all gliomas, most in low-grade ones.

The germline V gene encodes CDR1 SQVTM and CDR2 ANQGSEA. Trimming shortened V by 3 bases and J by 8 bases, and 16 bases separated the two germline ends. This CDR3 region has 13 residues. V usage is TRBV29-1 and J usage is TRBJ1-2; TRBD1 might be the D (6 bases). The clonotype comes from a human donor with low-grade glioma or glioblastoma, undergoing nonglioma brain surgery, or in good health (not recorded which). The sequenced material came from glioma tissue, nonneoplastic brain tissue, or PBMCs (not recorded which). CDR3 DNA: TGCAGCGTTGACCCGGGCGACAGGCAGGGCTACACCTTC. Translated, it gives CSVDPGDRQGYTF.